The 20 T cell receptor beta chains listed next were all sequenced from one sample in a study of spatial heterogeneity in lung cancer. Study-wide findings and caveats: Tumoral mutation counts were tracked by counts of expanded intratumoral alpha and beta TCRs.

TCRdb called the 5' RACE reads again in MiXCR, with one record for every CDR3 protein. This table has 2,500 to 3,500 distinct CDR3 sequences, about 3.5% appearing once. As for time point: sample taken at primary tumor resection. These TCRs' antigens remain unknown. Sample: lung tumor tissue, taken at surgery. These receptors originate from a male donor with early-stage non-small cell lung cancer.

By share, this clonotype ranks as medium-sized. This rearrangement joins TRBV6-2 or TRBV6-3 to TRBJ2-2; D remains ambiguous. V shed 2 bases and J shed 6 bases, with 1 base lying between them. Germline lookup yields CDR1 MNHEY and CDR2 SVGEGT. CDR3 length: 11 residues. In nucleotides, the CDR3 is TGTGCCAGCAGTTACGCCGGGGAGCTGTTTTTT. Amino acids: CASSYAGELFF.

By share of the sample, this clonotype is medium-sized. The chain combines TRBV4-1 with TRBJ1-2, with a possible D match to TRBD1 (6 bases). Germline CDR1 and CDR2: MGHRA and YSYEKL. V lost 2 bases and J lost 7, with 14 bases in between. This CDR3 is built from 14 residues. The CDR3 coding sequence is TGCGCCAGCAGCCAACAGTGGGGGGCGCGTGGCTACACCTTC. Its protein is CASSQQWGARGYTF.

By frequency in the sample, this clonotype is medium-sized. The rearrangement links TRBV5-1 to TRBJ2-5, with a possible D match to TRBD2 (7 bases). Between the trimmed V and J ends, which lost 0 bases and 4 bases, there was a span of 25 bases. The germline CDR1 and CDR2 sequences are SGHRS and YFSETQ. This CDR3 has 19 residues. CDR3 DNA sequence: TGCGCCAGCAGCTTGGGCCCTAGGGGACGGGGGGCGTCGCGAGAGACCCAGTACTTC. Translating gives CASSLGPRGRGASRETQYF.

This clonotype is medium-sized (0.01 to 0.1%) within its sample. V is TRBV9 and J is TRBJ2-3; perhaps TRBD1 as D (6 bases). Between the trimmed V and J ends, which lost 2 bases and 1 base, there was a span of 14 bases. This CDR3 contains 16 residues. The germline gives CDR1 SGDLS, CDR2 YYNGEE. CDR3 sequence reads: CASSVRGWTGTDTQYF. DNA for the CDR3: TGTGCCAGCAGCGTGAGGGGGTGGACGGGCACAGATACGCAGTATTTT.

This clonotype was observed many times. The chain carries TRBV4-3 and TRBJ2-7, with 8 positions matching TRBD1. CDR3 length: 16 residues. The germline gives CDR1 LGHNA, CDR2 YSLEER. V was clipped by 3 bases and J by 2 bases; unmatched bases: 9. For the CDR3, the DNA is TGCGCCAGCAGCCATTCTGCGACAGGGGAGGCCTACGAGCAGTACTTC. Translating it yields CASSHSATGEAYEQYF.

Sample share makes this clonotype large. The chain employs TRBV7-9 and TRBJ2-6; D is uncertain. Germline V gives CDR1 SEHNR, CDR2 FQNEAQ (reference sequence). Trimming took 5 bases from V and 0 from J, leaving 5 bases between them. There are 14 residues in the CDR3. The CDR3 DNA follows: TGTGCCAGCAGCGAAATCTCTGGGGCCAACGTCCTGACTTTC. Its protein is CASSEISGANVLTF.

This clonotype was found many times. The chain couples TRBV20-1 to TRBJ2-1; D perhaps matches TRBD2 (5 bases). CDR1 DFQATT and CDR2 SNEGSKA come from the germline V gene (reference sequence). The ends were cut back, 2 bases at V and 6 bases at J, with 32 bases in the middle. This CDR3 has 20 amino acids. The CDR3 sequence is CSARKPHSWSGNIFINEQFF. CDR3 nucleotides: TGCAGTGCTAGAAAACCCCATAGTTGGTCCGGGAACATTTTCATCAATGAGCAGTTCTTC.

By sample fraction, this clonotype is medium-sized (0.01 to 0.1%). This chain connects TRBV7-8 to TRBJ2-7; 7 bases are shared with TRBD1. Germline V gene lookup returns CDR1 SGHVS and CDR2 FQNEAQ. With V trimmed by 1 base and J by 5 bases, 8 bases remained unmatched. The CDR3 totals 15 residues. The DNA for the CDR3 is TGTGCCAGCAGCTTAGTATCCCGACAGGGACACGAGCAGTACGTC. Translated: CASSLVSRQGHEQYV.

This clonotype has a count of ten or more. The chain employs TRBV4-2 and TRBJ1-2; D not resolved. The CDR3 sequence is 15 residues long. CDR1 and CDR2 (germline): LGHNA, YNFKEQ. Trimming stripped 0 bases from V and 2 bases from J, with 10 bases between. As DNA, the CDR3 is TGTGCCAGCAGCCAAGAGTTCCGGAGGAACTATGGCTACACCTTC. It yields the protein CASSQEFRRNYGYTF.

This clonotype has just one count. This may arise from a read error, as a much more abundant clone is one base away. V is TRBV5-6 and J is TRBJ2-2, with TRBD2 matching over 11 bases. The CDR3 covers 16 residues. Germline V lookup: CDR1 SGHDT, CDR2 YYEEEE. V was clipped by 2 bases and J by 4 bases; unmatched bases: 4. The CDR3 DNA sequence: TGTGCCAGCAGCTTACGACTAGCGGGGCGCACCGGGGAGCTGTTTTTT. It encodes CASSLRLAGRTGELFF. Full variable domain (outside the CDR3, taken from reference TRBV5-6 and TRBJ2-2): DAGVTQSPTHLIKTRGQQVTLRCSPKSGHDTVSWYQQALGQGPQFIFQYYEEEERQRGNFPDRFSGHQFPNYSSELNVNALLLGDSALYLCASSLRLAGRTGELFFGEGSRLTVL.

This clonotype qualifies as medium-sized. The gene calls are TRBV6-1 and TRBJ1-1, with 8 bases aligning to TRBD1. V shed 6 bases and J 1 base; nucleotides not matched to a gene: 10. The CDR3 extends over 16 amino acids. The V gene's germline CDR1 is MNHNS and CDR2 SASEGT. CDR3 in amino acids: CASRRDRSFTNTEAFF. CDR3 nucleotides: TGTGCCAGCAGGAGGGACAGGTCCTTCACGAACACTGAAGCTTTCTTT.

This clonotype has at least ten counts. The chain recombines TRBV7-2 with TRBJ2-1, with a weak D call TRBD2 (6 bases). The ends were cut back, 2 bases at V and 5 bases at J, with 10 bases in the middle. Germline CDR1 and CDR2: SGHTA and FQGNSA. The CDR3 totals 14 residues. The CDR3 loop reads CASSLSAGNNEQFF. The CDR3 coding sequence is TGTGCCAGCAGCTTATCGGCGGGGAACAATGAGCAGTTCTTC.

By share, this clonotype ranks as medium-sized. The V and J genes are TRBV7-2 and TRBJ1-1, with D possibly being TRBD1 (6 bases). V was clipped by 2 bases and J by 5 bases, with 12 bases between them. The germline V gene has CDR1 SGHTA and CDR2 FQGNSA. This CDR3 is 14 amino acids long. The CDR3 region has the DNA TGTGCCAGCAGCTTATTGGGGGCGCGGACTGAAGCTTTCTTT. It yields the protein CASSLLGARTEAFF.

Concerning this clonotype itself: A much larger clonotype is one base distant, so this may be a read error. V and J are TRBV3-1 and TRBJ1-1; TRBD1 might be the D (5 bases). This CDR3 has 13 residues. CDR1 and CDR2 from the germline V gene are LGHDT and YNNKEL (reference sequence). The CDR3 region is CARSPGTSTEAFF. Here the CDR3 DNA reads TGTGCCAGGAGCCCCGGGACGAGCACTGAAGCTTTCTTT.

This clonotype rates as medium-sized. The gene calls are TRBV5-1 and TRBJ2-3; D uncertain. The CDR3 extends over 13 amino acids. Germline V gene lookup returns CDR1 SGHRS and CDR2 YFSETQ. V lost 0 bases to trimming and J lost 4 bases, with 6 bases between them. CDR3 bases: TGCGCCAGCAGCTTGGGGCCCGCAGATACGCAGTATTTT. It translates to CASSLGPADTQYF.

The table lists this clonotype with many counts. The chain couples TRBV7-8 to TRBJ1-2, with 12 nucleotides matching TRBD1. There are 13 residues in the CDR3. Germline V CDR1 and CDR2: SGHVS, FQNEAQ. J lost 4 bases, V lost 11 bases, and 5 bases had no gene match. The CDR3 spells CALGTGGPYGYTF. In DNA form, the CDR3 reads TGTGCCCTGGGGACAGGGGGCCCCTATGGCTACACCTTC. Complete variable domain (other parts from reference TRBV7-8 and TRBJ1-2): GAGVSQSPRYKVAKRGQDVALRCDPISGHVSLFWYQQALGQGPEFLTYFQNEAQLDKSGLPSDRFFAERPEGSVSTLKIQRTQQEDSAVYLCALGTGGPYGYTFGSGTRLTVV.

This clonotype was seen many times. The chain links TRBV5-1 to TRBJ2-1; 8 nucleotides agree with TRBD2. This CDR3 contains 16 residues. The trim removed 4 bases at V and 7 bases at J, leaving 13 bases unmatched. Germline V gives CDR1 SGHRS, CDR2 YFSETQ. CDR3 sequence: CASSPILSGGENEQFF. CDR3 sequence (DNA): TGCGCCAGCAGCCCTATACTTTCGGGAGGGGAGAATGAGCAGTTCTTC.

This CDR3 is CASSFQGSNTGELFF. In DNA form, the CDR3 reads TGTGCCAGCAGCTTTCAGGGCTCGAACACCGGGGAGCTGTTTTTT. This sequence joins TRBV11-2 and TRBJ2-2; weak D call: TRBD1 (5 bases). CDR3 size: 15 residues. The germline gives CDR1 SGHAT, CDR2 FQNNGV. Deletions cut 3 bases from V and 0 bases from J, with 8 bases between.

This clonotype was recorded many times. V is TRBV7-2 and J is TRBJ2-7, with 8 bases aligning to TRBD2. CDR1 SGHTA and CDR2 FQGNSA come from the germline V gene. CDR3 length: 15 residues. Trimming took 0 bases from V and 4 from J; bases not matched to a gene: 5. CDR3 DNA: TGTGCCAGCAGCTTAGCGCCCAGCGGGGGATACGAGCAGTACGTC. It encodes CASSLAPSGGYEQYV.

By its share, this clonotype is medium-sized. This sequence joins TRBV3-1 and TRBJ1-6; possibly TRBD1 for D (6 bases). V gave up 5 bases and J gave up 6 bases, with 11 bases separating them. CDR1 and CDR2 (germline): LGHDT, YNNKEL (reference sequence). CDR3 length: 14 amino acids. CDR3 nucleotides: TGTGCCAGCAGCGCAGGACAGTCTAATTCACCCCTCCACTTT. Amino acids: CASSAGQSNSPLHF.